A single sample gave rise to the 14 T cell receptor beta chains below, sequenced in a study of OX40 agonist ivuxolimab in advanced cancers. The table came from immunoSEQ multiplex PCR; TCRdb's copy has only in-frame clones and leaves some out. The table lists under 100,000 clones, around 80% of them singletons, with around 0.49% in the top ten. Source: CD4+ or CD8+ T cells sorted from blood, taken in a trial of the OX40 agonist ivuxolimab. These receptors came from an adult with an advanced solid tumor such as melanoma, head and neck, liver or kidney cancer.

V is TRBV6-5 and J is TRBJ2-7, with 11 bases identical to TRBD1. Germline values: CDR1 MNHEY, CDR2 SVGAGI. V gave up 5 bases and J gave up 1 base; unmatched junction bases: 4. The CDR3 length is 15 residues. The CDR3: CASSKGQGVSYEQYF. CDR3 DNA sequence: TGTGCCAGCAGTAAGGGACAGGGGGTTTCCTACGAGCAGTACTTC.

This chain connects TRBV6-6 to TRBJ2-2, with 13 nucleotides matching TRBD2. CDR3 length: 16 amino acids. V lost 6 bases and J lost 5; bases outside the gene matches: 6. CDR1 MNHNY and CDR2 SVGAGI come from the germline V gene (reference sequence). Written as DNA, the CDR3 is TGTGCCAGCAGCAAACCGGGACTAGCGGGAACCGGGGAGCTGTTTTTT. Translation gives CASSKPGLAGTGELFF.

V usage is TRBV11-3 and J usage is TRBJ2-1; no clear D gene. The CDR3 sequence is 15 residues long. Between the trimmed V and J ends, which lost 0 bases and 0 bases, there was a span of 6 bases. Germline CDR1 SGHNT, CDR2 YENEEA. This CDR3 reads CASSLESGSYNEQFF. The CDR3 coding sequence is TGTGCCAGCAGCTTAGAGTCTGGCTCCTACAATGAGCAGTTCTTC.

The V gene is TRBV25-1, the J gene TRBJ1-3; a weak D match, TRBD1 (5 bases). The length of the CDR3 is 12 residues. Germline CDR1 MGHDK, CDR2 SYGVNS. The germline V and J ends were trimmed by 7 bases and 4 bases, with 8 bases remaining between them. The CDR3 DNA sequence: TGTGCCAGCAATGGGGGAGGAAACACCATATATTTT. Residues: CASNGGGNTIYF.

V usage is TRBV19 and J usage is TRBJ2-1, with D perhaps TRBD2 (5 bases). V was shortened by 5 bases and J by 6 bases, with 14 bases between the two germline ends. The CDR3 sequence is 14 residues long. CDR1 is LNHDA, CDR2 SQIVND, per germline (reference sequence). CDR3 loop: CASSPGVLINEQFF. The CDR3, as DNA: TGTGCCAGTAGTCCCGGGGTTCTGATCAATGAGCAGTTCTTC. The entire variable domain, with the rest obtained from reference TRBV19 and TRBJ2-1, is as follows: DGGITQSPKYLFRKEGQNVTLSCEQNLNHDAMYWYRQDPGQGLRLIYYSQIVNDFQKGDIAEGYSVSREKKESFPLTVTSAQKNPTAFYLCASSPGVLINEQFFGPGTRLTVL.

The V and J genes are TRBV19 and TRBJ1-5; TRBD1 agrees at 7 bases. V lost 6 bases and J lost 2; bases outside the gene matches: 7. The CDR3 runs 15 residues. Germline loops: CDR1 LNHDA, CDR2 SQIVND (reference sequence). The CDR3 region has the DNA TGTGCCAGTAGAAGGGGGCAGGAGGGCAATCAGCCCCAGCATTTT. The encoded protein is CASRRGQEGNQPQHF.

This clone was observed a handful of times. The CDR3 reads CASSEVYPGELFF. CDR3 bases: TGTGCCAGCAGTGAAGTTTATCCCGGGGAGCTGTTTTTT. J is TRBJ2-2 and V is TRBV2, with D unclear. Germline V gene lookup returns CDR1 SNHLY and CDR2 FYNNEI. CDR3 length: 13 residues. V was shortened by 1 base and J by 6 bases, with 6 bases between the two germline ends.

The chain is built from TRBV28 and TRBJ2-7; 7 bases are a match to TRBD1. V gave up 6 bases and J gave up 4 bases; unmatched junction bases: 9. The germline V gene has CDR1 MDHEN and CDR2 SYDVKM. The length of the CDR3 is 14 residues. CDR3 DNA sequence: TGTGCCAGCAGGCCACAGGGGCTTTCTTACGAGCAGTACTTC. Translating it yields CASRPQGLSYEQYF.

The rearrangement uses TRBV2 and TRBJ1-5; 7 bases map to TRBD1. The V gene's germline CDR1 is SNHLY and CDR2 FYNNEI. This CDR3 is built from 15 residues. Trimming took 4 bases from V and 3 from J; bases not matched to a gene: 6. The CDR3 reads CASSGQGTFNQPQHF. The CDR3 DNA reads TGTGCCAGCAGTGGACAGGGAACGTTCAATCAGCCCCAGCATTTT.

The chain couples TRBV6-5 to TRBJ1-1; a possible D gene is TRBD1 (5 bases). The CDR3 is made up of 13 amino acids. V was pared by 5 bases and J by 7 bases, with 14 bases between. CDR1 is MNHEY, CDR2 SVGAGI, per germline. The CDR3 DNA reads as TGTGCCAGCAGTCGACAGAACGGTGGTGAAGCTTTCTTT. Amino acids: CASSRQNGGEAFF.

The chain recombines TRBV10-3 with TRBJ2-2; 8 bases are a match to TRBD2. The V gene end was trimmed by 5 bases and the J gene end by 2 bases; junction bases not matched to a gene: 4. This CDR3 comprises 15 residues. CDR1 ENHRY and CDR2 SYGVKD come from the germline V gene. DNA of the CDR3: TGTGCCATCAGTCCGGGGACTAGAAACACCGGGGAGCTGTTTTTT. Amino acids: CAISPGTRNTGELFF.

The V call is TRBV7-2, the J call TRBJ2-6; D unresolved. This CDR3 has 13 residues. Germline V CDR1 and CDR2: SGHTA, FQGNSA. The ends were cut back, 4 bases at V and 4 bases at J, with 5 bases in the middle. CDR3 sequence: CASSSSGANVLTF. In DNA, the CDR3 is TGTGCCAGCAGCTCAAGCGGGGCCAACGTCCTGACTTTC.

This clone was detected only once. The rearrangement joins TRBV2 to TRBJ1-1; TRBD1 aligns across 7 bases. The V and J ends lost 6 bases and 7 bases, in that order; junction bases with no gene match: 14. The germline V gene has CDR1 SNHLY and CDR2 FYNNEI. This CDR3 is built from 15 residues. CDR3 DNA sequence: TGTGCCAGCAGGAGGGAAGGAGGGGGCATCGGTGAAGCTTTCTTT. Its translation: CASRREGGGIGEAFF.

This chain connects TRBV7-3 to TRBJ2-4; D uncertain. The CDR3 length is 13 residues. In germline, CDR1 is SGHTA, CDR2 FQGTGA. V gave up 1 base and J gave up 10 bases, with 11 bases separating them. The CDR3 here is CASSLRNAGIQYF. For the CDR3, the DNA is TGTGCCAGCAGCTTAAGGAACGCTGGGATTCAGTACTTC.